This T cell receptor beta chain was observed in a study of blood T cell repertoires in COVID-19. Study as a whole: Both acute and convalescent COVID-19 samples were obtained from the United States, Italy and Spain. Sample material is recorded as cDNA or gDNA derived from T cells, B-cell-depleted T cells, or PBMCs.

The authors' processing: From reference gene primer amplification, estimates of nucleated cell counts were derived. The table came from immunoSEQ multiplex PCR; TCRdb's copy has only in-frame clones and leaves some out. V and J calls and clone size follow that table, whereas D and trimming were derived from the DNA. The table lists 250,000 to 350,000 clones, 70% to 90% of them singletons. The sequencing sample was made of peripheral blood. The receptor's source is a woman between 50 and 59 years old with active or convalescent COVID-19.

The CDR3 sequence: CASTKTGTANTGELFF. The CDR3 DNA reads as TGTGCCAGCACCAAAACAGGGACAGCAAACACCGGGGAGCTGTTTTTT. The chain links TRBV19 to TRBJ2-2, with 7 bases matching TRBD1. CDR1 LNHDA and CDR2 SQIVND come from the germline V gene (reference sequence). The CDR3 loop spans 16 amino acids. V shed 9 bases and J 2 bases; nucleotides not matched to a gene: 12.